This T cell receptor beta chain appears in the sequencing data of a study of regulatory T cells in long-lasting Graves disease. The CDR3 loop spans 17 amino acids. Trimming cost V 4 bases and J 4 bases; bases outside gene matches: 7. Germline lookup yields CDR1 SGHNT and CDR2 YENEEA. The authors built TCR beta libraries using iRepertoire HTBI primers and Arm-PCR of CDR3 regions. TCRdb called the multiplex PCR reads again in MiXCR, with one record for every CDR3 protein. The sample lists 350,000 to 450,000 distinct CDR3 sequences; over 14% were seen once. This clonotype showed up many times. Noted time point: newly diagnosed GD, antithyroid drugs for less than 3 months. Extracted RNA from PBMCs served as the source of the TCR library. These data are also associated with another study on T cells in Graves' hyperthyroidism and ophthalmopathy.

The sequencing used peripheral blood mononuclear cells (PBMCs), collected at new diagnosis, from a patient treated with antithyroid drugs. This clonotype originated in a woman aged 40-49 years with Graves disease. The chain carries TRBV11-3 and TRBJ2-1, with 13 nucleotides matching TRBD2. The CDR3 reads CASSSGLAGPAYNEQFF. As DNA, the CDR3 is TGTGCCAGCAGCTCGGGACTAGCGGGACCAGCTTACAATGAGCAGTTCTTC.